Shown below are 11 T cell receptor beta chains from a single sample sequenced in a study of graft-versus-host responses after intestinal transplantation. Antigen specificity for these receptors is unknown. TCRdb keeps only in-frame clones here, not all; method: immunoSEQ multiplex PCR. The sample consists of around 100,000 clones, roughly nine tenths of them appearing once. Sequenced material: unstimulated CD4+ T cells sorted from spleen or lymph node cells, taken before transplant. These receptors were obtained from a human donor who was the organ donor for an intestinal transplant.

The chain is built from TRBV4-1 and TRBJ1-6; 8 positions agree with TRBD1. Trimming at V came to 4 bases and at J to 6 bases, leaving 5 bases not matched to a gene. Germline values: CDR1 MGHRA, CDR2 YSYEKL. The CDR3 runs 15 residues. The CDR3 here is CASSLRQGPNSPLHF. The CDR3 DNA reads as TGCGCCAGCAGCCTAAGACAGGGGCCTAATTCACCCCTCCACTTT.

CDR3 loop: CASSILHGESYEQYF. CDR3 sequence (DNA): TGTGCCAGTAGTATTTTGCACGGGGAGTCCTACGAGCAGTACTTC. This sequence joins TRBV19 and TRBJ2-7, with a possible D match to TRBD2 (5 bases). Deletions cut 3 bases from V and 1 base from J, with 13 bases between. The CDR3 extends over 15 amino acids. Germline loops: CDR1 LNHDA, CDR2 SQIVND (reference sequence).

The chain links TRBV5-6 to TRBJ1-1; the match to TRBD1 covers 7 bases. With 4 bases clipped from V and 10 bases from J, the junction kept 10 bases outside the gene matches. The CDR3 loop spans 13 amino acids. The germline gives CDR1 SGHDT, CDR2 YYEEEE. The CDR3 here is CASSPTGAAIAFF. Here the CDR3 DNA reads TGTGCCAGCAGCCCAACAGGGGCCGCGATAGCTTTCTTT.

The chain is built from TRBV6-1 and TRBJ2-7; D is unresolved. Trimming pared 4 bases from V and 3 bases from J, leaving 10 bases between. The CDR3 runs 13 residues. CDR1 is MNHNS and CDR2 is SASEGT in the germline V gene. The DNA for the CDR3 is TGTGCCAGCAGTGTTGGTGTCCGCTACGAGCAGTACTTC. This codes for CASSVGVRYEQYF.

The count of this clone is one. The rearrangement links TRBV10-3 to TRBJ1-2; 10 positions match TRBD1. Germline V gene lookup returns CDR1 ENHRY and CDR2 SYGVKD. The length of the CDR3 is 16 residues. The trim removed 11 bases at V and 7 bases at J, leaving 19 bases unmatched. CDR3 sequence: CAAKEDRGVTWGGYTF. In DNA form, the CDR3 reads TGTGCCGCCAAGGAGGACAGGGGGGTGACATGGGGTGGCTACACCTTC.

The V and J genes are TRBV28 and TRBJ2-3; D possibly matches TRBD1 or TRBD2 (6 bases each). This CDR3 has 14 amino acids. Per the germline V gene, CDR1 is MDHEN and CDR2 is SYDVKM. This CDR3 reads CPPGAGLSTDTQYF. The CDR3, as DNA: TGTCCCCCGGGGGCCGGCTTGTCCACAGATACGCAGTATTTT.

The genes are TRBV30 and TRBJ1-2, with 8 bases identical to TRBD1. The CDR3 consists of 12 residues. The V gene's germline CDR1 is GTSNPN and CDR2 SVGIG (reference sequence). V lost 5 bases, J lost 6 bases, and 5 bases stayed unmatched. The CDR3 DNA reads TGTGCCTGGGGACAGGGCGACAATGGCTACACCTTC. It translates to CAWGQGDNGYTF.

This chain's CDR3 is CASSFRDTNTIYF. Written as DNA, the CDR3 is TGTGCCAGCAGTTTTAGGGACACCAACACCATATATTTT. The rearrangement joins TRBV28 to TRBJ1-3; D perhaps matches TRBD1 (6 bases). Trimming took off 3 bases at V and 7 bases at J, with 10 bases between the two ends. From germline, CDR1 is MDHEN and CDR2 SYDVKM. The CDR3 extends over 13 amino acids.

This clone was observed a single time. This chain uses TRBV30 with TRBJ2-3, with D possibly TRBD2 on 6 matching bases. Germline V gene data show CDR1 as GTSNPN and CDR2 as SVGIG (reference sequence). Trimming removed 4 bases at V and 3 bases at J, with 8 bases between. The CDR3 spans 12 residues. The chain's CDR3 is CAWIRGTDTQYF. The CDR3 DNA reads TGTGCCTGGATACGGGGGACAGATACGCAGTATTTT.

The genes are TRBV9 and TRBJ1-3; 7 bases match TRBD1. The trim removed 4 bases at V and 5 bases at J, leaving 15 bases unmatched. CDR1 is SGDLS and CDR2 is YYNGEE in the germline V gene. This CDR3 has 17 amino acids. Here the CDR3 DNA reads TGTGCCAGCAGCTCAACAGGGGTCGGGGGAAGAAGAAACACCATATATTTT. It codes for CASSSTGVGGRRNTIYF.

V and J are TRBV5-1 and TRBJ2-3, with 8 nucleotides matching TRBD2. The germline CDR1 and CDR2 sequences are SGHRS and YFSETQ. The CDR3 is 15 amino acids. Losses at the gene ends were 1 base for V and 2 bases for J; bases not matched to a gene: 3. The CDR3 is CASSLRRGDTDTQYF. In DNA, the CDR3 is TGCGCCAGCAGCTTGAGGCGGGGGGACACAGATACGCAGTATTTT.